This T cell receptor (beta chain) was recorded in a study of blood T cell repertoires in COVID-19. Study overall: PBMCs, B-cell-depleted T cells, or T cells were the source of the cDNA or gDNA that made up the material.

This clone is a singleton in its sample. Participants were aged about 18 to 89 years from 24 US areas. Participants' own reports of clinical history determined their cohort assignment. Exposed study participants had met a COVID-19 case within 2 weeks before entry. The protocol was immunoSEQ multiplex PCR, while the TCRdb copy is restricted to in-frame clones and leaves out a portion. The sample lists roughly 190,000 clones, roughly 84% occurring once. The sequence derives from a woman in her twenties or thirties who had been exposed to COVID-19. Sample: PBMCs or T cells enriched from blood (not recorded which).

The CDR3 DNA reads as TGTGCCAGCAGCTTGGGAGGCCGCTACTCTGGGGCCAACGTCCTGACTTTC. It codes for CASSLGGRYSGANVLTF. This chain links TRBV5-4 with TRBJ2-6; D not certain. The germline V gene encodes CDR1 SGHNT and CDR2 YYREEE (reference sequence). V lost 0 bases, J lost 0 bases, and 10 bases lay in between. CDR3 size: 17 residues.